A selection of T cell receptor beta chains follows, all from one sample in a study of T-cell memory formation after mild COVID-19. TCRdb re-called the 5' RACE reads with MiXCR, one entry per CDR3 protein. Of about 58,000 distinct CDR3 sequences in the sample, roughly 25% were seen once. Sequencing was carried out using PBMCs or a T cell subset sorted from them (not recorded which). The receptors were gathered from a young man who had mild COVID-19 (a few samples of this study predate the infection). Cell type and time point are not known. The CDR3 runs from the conserved cysteine through the conserved F or W. A D gene is named only where the DNA matches it firmly. A clone size is listed for some rows: how often the clone was seen (once, few, many), or a class if it is expanded.

j_call d_call cdr3_length clone_size v_call cdr3_aa cdr3_nt
TRBJ1-1 - 15 - TRBV7-2 CASSQRTGRKTEAFF TGTGCCAGCAGCCAAAGGACGGGTCGAAAGACTGAAGCTTTCTTT
TRBJ1-1 - 14 few TRBV27 CASSLFRGNTEAFF TGTGCCAGCAGTTTATTTCGGGGGAACACTGAAGCTTTCTTT
TRBJ2-3 - 15 - TRBV7-9 CASSQPQGTADTQYF TGTGCCAGCAGCCAACCGCAGGGAACTGCAGATACGCAGTATTTT
TRBJ1-3 - 12 - TRBV5-1 CASSKGRNTIYF TGCGCCAGCAGCAAAGGGCGAAACACCATATATTTT
TRBJ1-6 TRBD1 14 many TRBV6-5 CASSYAQGVSPLHF TGTGCCAGCAGTTACGCACAGGGGGTCTCACCCCTCCACTTT
TRBJ2-1 - 15 - TRBV7-9 CASSFTANSYNEQFF TGTGCCAGCAGCTTCACAGCTAACTCCTACAATGAGCAGTTCTTC
TRBJ2-1 TRBD2 16 few TRBV7-9 CASSRLGGEFYNEQFF TGTGCCAGCAGCAGGCTGGGGGGGGAGTTCTACAATGAGCAGTTCTTC
TRBJ2-3 - 12 - TRBV11-1 CASSFGGNTQYF TGTGCCAGCAGCTTCGGGGGAAATACGCAGTATTTT
TRBJ2-7 - 14 - TRBV12-5 CASARAGSSYEQYF TGTGCTAGTGCCCGGGCAGGGAGCTCCTACGAGCAGTACTTC
TRBJ2-3 TRBD1 16 few TRBV7-9 CASSTGTGEVPDTQYF TGTGCCAGCAGTACCGGGACAGGGGAGGTCCCAGATACGCAGTATTTT
TRBJ2-3 TRBD1 15 few TRBV9 CASSAGTASTDTQYF TGTGCCAGCAGCGCCGGGACAGCTAGCACAGATACGCAGTATTTT
TRBJ2-7 TRBD1 15 - TRBV7-2 CASSSTRQGKNEQYF TGTGCCAGCAGCTCGACCCGACAGGGGAAGAACGAGCAGTACTTC
TRBJ2-1 - 15 few TRBV11-2 CASSLRGGGTHEQFF TGTGCCAGCAGCTTACGGGGCGGGGGCACGCATGAGCAGTTCTTC
TRBJ1-5 - 14 - TRBV30 CAWSDGQFHQPQHF TGTGCCTGGAGTGACGGACAGTTCCATCAGCCCCAGCATTTT
TRBJ2-7 - 15 - TRBV4-1 CASSQEKTRLNEQYF TGCGCCAGCAGCCAAGAAAAGACTAGACTTAACGAGCAGTACTTC
TRBJ2-7 TRBD1 15 - TRBV4-3 CASSQGWTGDYEQYF TGCGCCAGCAGCCAAGGTTGGACAGGGGATTACGAGCAGTACTTC
TRBJ1-1 TRBD1 15 - TRBV9 CASSAKGGGSSEAFF TGTGCCAGCAGCGCGAAGGGAGGGGGCTCGTCTGAAGCTTTCTTT
TRBJ2-2 - 15 - TRBV6-2/TRBV6-3 CASSYSAGVTGELFF TGTGCCAGCAGTTACTCGGCAGGGGTCACCGGGGAGCTGTTTTTT
TRBJ2-1 - 16 few TRBV20-1 CSAILWGDGALGEQFF TGCAGTGCTATCCTATGGGGGGACGGGGCCCTCGGTGAGCAGTTCTTC
TRBJ2-5 TRBD2 15 - TRBV5-1 CASSSYGTSQETQYF TGCGCCAGCAGCTCCTACGGGACTAGCCAAGAGACCCAGTACTTC
TRBJ2-5 TRBD2 16 - TRBV12-3/TRBV12-4 CASSLRSGGFQETQYF TGTGCCAGCAGTTTGAGAAGCGGGGGGTTCCAAGAGACCCAGTACTTC
TRBJ2-7 - 13 few TRBV12-3/TRBV12-4 CASSSTTRHEQYF TGTGCCAGCAGTTCCACGACACGTCACGAGCAGTACTTC
TRBJ1-2 - 15 - TRBV7-9 CASSLVRQLAYGYTF TGTGCCAGCAGCTTAGTCAGGCAGTTGGCCTATGGCTACACCTTC
TRBJ2-1 - 16 - TRBV7-2 CASSLVFPGAIGEQFF TGTGCCAGCAGCTTAGTATTTCCGGGGGCTATCGGTGAGCAGTTCTTC
TRBJ1-2 - 14 - TRBV29-1 CSVDVAASPYGYTF TGCAGCGTTGACGTCGCTGCCAGCCCCTATGGCTACACCTTC
TRBJ1-2 - 15 few TRBV9 CASSVAETVNYGYTF TGTGCCAGCAGCGTTGCCGAAACGGTGAACTATGGCTACACCTTC
TRBJ2-2 TRBD2 17 few TRBV24-1 CATSDRRQAGSTGELFF TGTGCCACCAGTGATAGACGGCAAGCGGGGAGCACCGGGGAGCTGTTTTTT
TRBJ2-3 TRBD2 16 - TRBV5-5 CASSLAGLADGDTQYF TGTGCCAGCAGCTTGGCCGGACTAGCTGACGGAGATACGCAGTATTTT
TRBJ2-3 - 13 few TRBV19 CASSPQGTDTQYF TGTGCCAGTAGTCCCCAGGGTACAGATACGCAGTATTTT
TRBJ2-1 - 14 - TRBV6-2/TRBV6-3 CASIDRVSYNEQFF TGTGCCAGCATCGACAGAGTCTCCTACAATGAGCAGTTCTTC
TRBJ2-1 TRBD2 16 - TRBV7-2 CASSYEILAGGNEQFF TGTGCCAGCAGCTATGAGATCCTAGCGGGGGGAAATGAGCAGTTCTTC
TRBJ1-5 TRBD1 16 - TRBV12-3/TRBV12-4 CASSSPGTGGGQPQHF TGTGCCAGCAGTTCACCCGGGACAGGGGGCGGTCAGCCCCAGCATTTT
TRBJ2-7 - 14 medium-sized TRBV2 CASSERTSSYEQYF TGTGCCAGCAGTGAACGGACGAGCTCCTACGAGCAGTACTTC